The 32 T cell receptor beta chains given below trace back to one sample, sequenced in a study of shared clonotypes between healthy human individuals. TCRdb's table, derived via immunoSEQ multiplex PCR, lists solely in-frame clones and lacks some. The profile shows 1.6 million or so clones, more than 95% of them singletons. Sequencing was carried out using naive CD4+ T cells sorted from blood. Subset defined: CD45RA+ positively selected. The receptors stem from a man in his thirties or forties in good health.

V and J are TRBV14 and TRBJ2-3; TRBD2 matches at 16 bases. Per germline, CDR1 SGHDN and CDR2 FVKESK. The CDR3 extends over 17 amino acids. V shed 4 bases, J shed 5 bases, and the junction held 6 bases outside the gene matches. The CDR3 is CASSPGTSGRAGDTQYF. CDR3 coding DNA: TGTGCCAGCAGCCCGGGGACTAGCGGGAGGGCAGGAGATACGCAGTATTTT.

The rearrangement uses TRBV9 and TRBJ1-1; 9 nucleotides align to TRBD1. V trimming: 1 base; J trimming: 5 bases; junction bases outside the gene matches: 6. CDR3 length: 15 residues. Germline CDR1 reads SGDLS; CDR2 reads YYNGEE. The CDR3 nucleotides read TGTGCCAGCAGCGTATTCGGACAGGGGAAAACTGAAGCTTTCTTT. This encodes CASSVFGQGKTEAFF.

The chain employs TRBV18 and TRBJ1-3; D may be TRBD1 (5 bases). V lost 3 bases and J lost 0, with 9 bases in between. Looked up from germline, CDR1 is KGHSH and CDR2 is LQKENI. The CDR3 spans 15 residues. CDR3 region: CASSPWTRSGNTIYF. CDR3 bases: TGTGCCAGCTCACCCTGGACACGCTCTGGAAACACCATATATTTT.

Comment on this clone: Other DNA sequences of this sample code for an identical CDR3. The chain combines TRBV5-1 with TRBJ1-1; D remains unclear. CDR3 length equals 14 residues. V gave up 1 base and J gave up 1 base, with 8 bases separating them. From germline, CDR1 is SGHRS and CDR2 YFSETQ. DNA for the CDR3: TGCGCCAGCAGCTTGTTGACCGCGAACACTGAAGCTTTCTTT. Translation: CASSLLTANTEAFF.

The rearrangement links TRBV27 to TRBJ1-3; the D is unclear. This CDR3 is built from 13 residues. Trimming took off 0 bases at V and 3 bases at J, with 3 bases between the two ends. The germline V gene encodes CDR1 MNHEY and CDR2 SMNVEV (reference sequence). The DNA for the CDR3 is TGTGCCAGCAGTTTATCGTTTGGAAACACCATATATTTT. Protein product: CASSLSFGNTIYF.

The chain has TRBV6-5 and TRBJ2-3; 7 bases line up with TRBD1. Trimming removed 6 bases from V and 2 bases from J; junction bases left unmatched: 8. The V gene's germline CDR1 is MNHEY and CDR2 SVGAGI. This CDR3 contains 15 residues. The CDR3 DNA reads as TGTGCCAGCAGACCACTTGGGACAGCCACAGATACGCAGTATTTT. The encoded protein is CASRPLGTATDTQYF.

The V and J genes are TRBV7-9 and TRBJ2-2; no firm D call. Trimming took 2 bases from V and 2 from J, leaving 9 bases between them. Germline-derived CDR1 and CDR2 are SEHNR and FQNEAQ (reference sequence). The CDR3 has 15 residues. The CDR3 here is CASSLSRLNTGELFF. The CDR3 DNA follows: TGTGCCAGCAGCTTATCTCGACTCAACACCGGGGAGCTGTTTTTT. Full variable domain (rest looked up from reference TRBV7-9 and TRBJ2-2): DTGVSQNPRHKITKRGQNVTFRCDPISEHNRLYWYRQTLGQGPEFLTYFQNEAQLEKSRLLSDRFSAERPKGSFSTLEIQRTEQGDSAMYLCASSLSRLNTGELFFGEGSRLTVL.

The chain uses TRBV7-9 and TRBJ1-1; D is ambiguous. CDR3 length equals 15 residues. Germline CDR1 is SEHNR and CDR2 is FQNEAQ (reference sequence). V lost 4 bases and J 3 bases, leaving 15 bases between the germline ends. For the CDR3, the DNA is TGTGCCAGCAGCTCCCCTGTGGCCTGGGACACTGAAGCTTTCTTT. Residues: CASSSPVAWDTEAFF.

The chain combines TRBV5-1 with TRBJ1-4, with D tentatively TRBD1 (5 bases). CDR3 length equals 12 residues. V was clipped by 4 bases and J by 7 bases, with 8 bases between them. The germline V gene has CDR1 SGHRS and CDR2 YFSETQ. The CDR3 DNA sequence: TGCGCCAGCAGCCCGCAGGGTGAAAAACTGTTTTTT. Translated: CASSPQGEKLFF.

The CDR3 DNA reads TGTGCCAGCAGTCCCTTCGACAGGGGCGCAGATACGCAGTATTTT. Translated: CASSPFDRGADTQYF. This rearrangement joins TRBV6-6 to TRBJ2-3, with 8 bases that match TRBD1. The CDR3 extends over 15 amino acids. The germline gives CDR1 MNHNY, CDR2 SVGAGI (reference sequence). Trimming cost V 5 bases and J 4 bases; bases outside gene matches: 8.

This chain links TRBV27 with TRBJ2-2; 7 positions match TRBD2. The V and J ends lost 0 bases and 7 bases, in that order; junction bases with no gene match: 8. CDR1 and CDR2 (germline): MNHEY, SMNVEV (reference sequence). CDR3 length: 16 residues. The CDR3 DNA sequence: TGTGCCAGCAGTTTATCCAGGCGGGAGTATGGCGGGGAGCTGTTTTTT. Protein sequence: CASSLSRREYGGELFF.

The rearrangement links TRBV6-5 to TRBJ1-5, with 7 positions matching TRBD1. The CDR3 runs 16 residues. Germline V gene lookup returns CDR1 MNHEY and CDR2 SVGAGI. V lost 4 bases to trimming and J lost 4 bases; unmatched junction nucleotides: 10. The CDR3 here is CASSSRLTGVNQPQHF. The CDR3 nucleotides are TGTGCCAGCAGTTCTCGGCTAACAGGGGTAAATCAGCCCCAGCATTTT.

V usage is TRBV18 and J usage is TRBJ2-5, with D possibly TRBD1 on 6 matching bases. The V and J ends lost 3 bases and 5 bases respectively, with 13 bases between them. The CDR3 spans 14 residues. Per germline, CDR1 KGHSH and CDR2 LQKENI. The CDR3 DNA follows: TGTGCCAGCTCACCCCTTTTGCAGGGGGAGACCCAGTACTTC. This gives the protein CASSPLLQGETQYF.

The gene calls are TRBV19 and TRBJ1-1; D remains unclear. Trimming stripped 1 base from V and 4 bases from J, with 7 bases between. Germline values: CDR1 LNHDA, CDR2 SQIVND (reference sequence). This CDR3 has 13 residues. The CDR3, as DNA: TGTGCCAGTAGTATAGGGTGGGGCACTGAAGCTTTCTTT. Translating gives CASSIGWGTEAFF.

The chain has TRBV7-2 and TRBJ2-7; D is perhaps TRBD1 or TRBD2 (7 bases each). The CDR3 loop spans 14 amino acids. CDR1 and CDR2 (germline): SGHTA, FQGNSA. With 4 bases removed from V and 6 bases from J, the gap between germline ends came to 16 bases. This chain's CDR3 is CASSSQGGASEQYF. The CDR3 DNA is TGTGCCAGCAGCTCCCAGGGGGGGGCCTCCGAGCAGTACTTC.

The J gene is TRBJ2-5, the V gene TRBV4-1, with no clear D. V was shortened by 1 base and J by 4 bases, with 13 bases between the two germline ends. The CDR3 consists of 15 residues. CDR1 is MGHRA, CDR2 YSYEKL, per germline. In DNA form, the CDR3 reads TGCGCCAGCAGCCAAGGGGCCCTTGGGCGAGAGACCCAGTACTTC. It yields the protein CASSQGALGRETQYF.

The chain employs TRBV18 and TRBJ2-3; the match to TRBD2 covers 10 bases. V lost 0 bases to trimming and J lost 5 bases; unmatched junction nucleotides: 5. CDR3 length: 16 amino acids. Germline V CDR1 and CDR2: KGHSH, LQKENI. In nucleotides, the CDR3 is TGTGCCAGCTCACCACCGGGACTAGCGAGGGGAGATACGCAGTATTTT. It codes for CASSPPGLARGDTQYF.

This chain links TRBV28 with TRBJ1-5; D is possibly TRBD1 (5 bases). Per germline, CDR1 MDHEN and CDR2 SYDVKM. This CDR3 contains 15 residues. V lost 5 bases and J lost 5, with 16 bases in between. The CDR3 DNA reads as TGTGCCAGCAGTACTACTCGGGGCACCTATCAGCCCCAGCATTTT. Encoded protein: CASSTTRGTYQPQHF.

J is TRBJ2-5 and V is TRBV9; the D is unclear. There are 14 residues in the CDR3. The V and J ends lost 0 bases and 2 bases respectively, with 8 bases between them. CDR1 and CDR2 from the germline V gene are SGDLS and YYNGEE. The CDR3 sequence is CASSVAPIQETQYF. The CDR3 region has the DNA TGTGCCAGCAGCGTAGCTCCTATACAAGAGACCCAGTACTTC.

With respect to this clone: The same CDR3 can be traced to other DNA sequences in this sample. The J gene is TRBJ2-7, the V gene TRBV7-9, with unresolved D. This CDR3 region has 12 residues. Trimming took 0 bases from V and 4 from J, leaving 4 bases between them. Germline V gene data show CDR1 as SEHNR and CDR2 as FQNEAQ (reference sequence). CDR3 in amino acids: CASSLALYEQYF. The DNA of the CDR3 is TGTGCCAGCAGCTTAGCTCTATACGAGCAGTACTTC.

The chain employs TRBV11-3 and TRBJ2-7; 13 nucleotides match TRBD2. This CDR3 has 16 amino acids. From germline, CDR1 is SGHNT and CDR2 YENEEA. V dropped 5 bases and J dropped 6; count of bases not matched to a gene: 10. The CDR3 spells CASSPDTSGRGTEQYF. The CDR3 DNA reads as TGTGCCAGCAGCCCGGATACTAGCGGGAGGGGAACCGAGCAGTACTTC.

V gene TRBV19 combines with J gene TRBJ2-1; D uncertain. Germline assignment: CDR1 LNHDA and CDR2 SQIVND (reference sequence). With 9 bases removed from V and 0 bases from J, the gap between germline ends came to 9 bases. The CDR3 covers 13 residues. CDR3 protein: CASRGRSYNEQFF. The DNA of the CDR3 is TGTGCCAGCAGAGGACGCTCCTACAATGAGCAGTTCTTC.

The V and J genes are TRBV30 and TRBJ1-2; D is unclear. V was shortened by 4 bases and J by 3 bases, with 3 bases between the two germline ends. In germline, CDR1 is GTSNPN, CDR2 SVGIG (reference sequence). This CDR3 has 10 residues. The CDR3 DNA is TGTGCCTGGAAGGACTATGGCTACACCTTC. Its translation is CAWKDYGYTF.

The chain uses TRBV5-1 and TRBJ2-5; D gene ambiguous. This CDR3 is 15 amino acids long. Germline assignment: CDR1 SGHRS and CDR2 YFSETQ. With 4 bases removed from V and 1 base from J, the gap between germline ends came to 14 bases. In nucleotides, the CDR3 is TGCGCCAGCAGCCTGGTAAGGGCCTTCCAAGAGACCCAGTACTTC. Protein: CASSLVRAFQETQYF.

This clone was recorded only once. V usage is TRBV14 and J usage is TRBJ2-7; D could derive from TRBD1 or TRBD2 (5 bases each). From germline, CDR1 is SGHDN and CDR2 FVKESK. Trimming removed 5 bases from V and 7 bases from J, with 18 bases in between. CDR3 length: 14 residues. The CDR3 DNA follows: TGTGCCAGCAGCTCTCCGGGACCACATAAAGAGCAGTACTTC. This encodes CASSSPGPHKEQYF.

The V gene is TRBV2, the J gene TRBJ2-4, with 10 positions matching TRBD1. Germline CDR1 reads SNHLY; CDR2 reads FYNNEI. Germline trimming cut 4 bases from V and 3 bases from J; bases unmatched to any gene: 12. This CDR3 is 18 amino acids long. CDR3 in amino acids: CASSGDRGGIRIKNIQYF. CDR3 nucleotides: TGTGCCAGCAGTGGGGACAGGGGAGGGATAAGAATCAAAAACATTCAGTACTTC.

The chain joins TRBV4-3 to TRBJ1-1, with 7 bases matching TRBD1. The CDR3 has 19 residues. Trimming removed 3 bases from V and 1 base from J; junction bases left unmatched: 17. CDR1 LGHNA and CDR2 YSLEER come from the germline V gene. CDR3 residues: CASSHHRQGLLEKNTEAFF. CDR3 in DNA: TGCGCCAGCAGCCACCATAGACAGGGCCTTCTTGAAAAGAACACTGAAGCTTTCTTT.

This CDR3 is CASSQDRVWDYGYTF. DNA of the CDR3: TGTGCCAGCAGCCAGGACAGGGTGTGGGACTATGGCTACACCTTC. The V gene is TRBV4-2, the J gene TRBJ1-2; 8 positions match TRBD1. The CDR3 spans 15 residues. CDR1 and CDR2 (germline): LGHNA, YNFKEQ. V shed 3 bases, J shed 3 bases, and the junction held 6 bases outside the gene matches.

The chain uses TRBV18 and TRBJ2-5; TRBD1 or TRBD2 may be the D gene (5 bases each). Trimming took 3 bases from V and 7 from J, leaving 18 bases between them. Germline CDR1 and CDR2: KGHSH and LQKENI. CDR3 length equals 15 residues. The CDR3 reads CASSPLGTASGTQYF. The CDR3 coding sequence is TGTGCCAGCTCACCCCTTGGGACCGCATCCGGGACCCAGTACTTC.

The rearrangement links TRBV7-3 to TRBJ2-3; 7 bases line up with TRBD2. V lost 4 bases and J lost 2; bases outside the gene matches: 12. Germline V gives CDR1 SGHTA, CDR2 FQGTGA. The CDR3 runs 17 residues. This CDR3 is CASSSHPGRRITDTQYF. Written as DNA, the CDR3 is TGTGCCAGCAGCTCCCACCCCGGGAGGAGGATCACAGATACGCAGTATTTT.

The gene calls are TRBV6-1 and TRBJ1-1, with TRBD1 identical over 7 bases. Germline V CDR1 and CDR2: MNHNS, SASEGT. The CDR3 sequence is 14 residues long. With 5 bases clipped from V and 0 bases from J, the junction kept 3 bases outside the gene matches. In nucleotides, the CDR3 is TGTGCCAGCAGTAGGGGACAGTTGAACACTGAAGCTTTCTTT. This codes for CASSRGQLNTEAFF.

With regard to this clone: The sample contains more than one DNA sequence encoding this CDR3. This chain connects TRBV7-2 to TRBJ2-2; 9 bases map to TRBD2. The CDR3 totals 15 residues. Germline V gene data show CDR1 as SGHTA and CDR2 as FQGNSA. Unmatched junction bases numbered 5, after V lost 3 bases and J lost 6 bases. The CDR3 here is CASSLGLAPAGELFF. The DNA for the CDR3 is TGTGCCAGCAGCTTGGGACTAGCCCCAGCCGGGGAGCTGTTTTTT.